Listed here are 30 T cell receptor beta chains from one sample, sequenced in a study of shared clonotypes between healthy human individuals. Generated by immunoSEQ multiplex PCR, the TCRdb table keeps only in-frame clones and is missing some. The sample yields some 2,500,000 clones, over 85% seen once. The sequenced material came from naive CD4+ T cells from PBMCs. Noted subset: CD45RA+ positively selected. The receptors here all came from a man younger than 30 in good health. Some clones in this sample may be carry-over from other donors' samples.

J is TRBJ2-7 and V is TRBV27; D not resolved. V was trimmed by 5 bases and J by 0 bases, leaving 17 bases between them. In germline, CDR1 is MNHEY, CDR2 SMNVEV (reference sequence). The CDR3 loop spans 16 amino acids. The CDR3 here is CASSLRKTFVSYEQYF. CDR3 DNA: TGTGCCAGCAGTCTACGGAAAACCTTTGTCTCCTACGAGCAGTACTTC.

V is TRBV6-1 and J is TRBJ2-7; D is unresolved. The V gene's germline CDR1 is MNHNS and CDR2 SASEGT. The CDR3 sequence is 15 residues long. The V end lost 6 bases, the J end lost 0 bases, and 15 bases lay between the germline ends. The CDR3 here is CASSLLPQSSYEQYF. As DNA, the CDR3 is TGTGCCAGCAGCCTCCTGCCTCAGAGCTCCTACGAGCAGTACTTC.

This chain links TRBV5-1 with TRBJ2-7, with D possibly being TRBD1 or TRBD2 (5 bases each). The CDR3 runs to 16 residues. The V end lost 0 bases, the J end lost 0 bases, and 13 bases lay between the germline ends. Germline V gene sequence: CDR1 SGHRS, CDR2 YFSETQ. As DNA, the CDR3 is TGCGCCAGCAGCTTGGGGGTAGGGACCACCTCCTACGAGCAGTACTTC. Encoded protein: CASSLGVGTTSYEQYF.

The rearrangement links TRBV18 to TRBJ2-2, with D possibly matching TRBD2 (7 bases). V lost 10 bases to trimming and J lost 1 base, with 16 bases between them. Germline V gene data show CDR1 as KGHSH and CDR2 as LQKENI. The CDR3 runs 15 residues. The CDR3 DNA sequence: TGTGCCAACCCGCGGGGGACACTGAACACCGGGGAGCTGTTTTTT. As protein: CANPRGTLNTGELFF.

V gene TRBV30 combines with J gene TRBJ1-2, with TRBD1 identical over 8 bases. The CDR3 totals 15 residues. CDR1 is GTSNPN, CDR2 SVGIG, per germline (reference sequence). With 0 bases clipped from V and 8 bases from J, the junction kept 11 bases outside the gene matches. This CDR3 reads CAWSVPNRGRLGYTF. DNA of the CDR3: TGTGCCTGGAGTGTACCTAACAGGGGGAGGCTCGGCTACACCTTC.

CDR3 region: CASSLTTGSGANVLTF. In DNA form, the CDR3 reads TGTGCCAGCAGTTTAACGACAGGCTCCGGGGCCAACGTCCTGACTTTC. V gene TRBV27 combines with J gene TRBJ2-6; the D gene is possibly TRBD1 (6 bases). Trimming pared 2 bases from V and 4 bases from J, leaving 12 bases between. The germline CDR1 and CDR2 sequences are MNHEY and SMNVEV (reference sequence). There are 16 residues in the CDR3.

The chain combines TRBV11-2 with TRBJ2-4, with TRBD2 matching 10 bases. Looked up from germline, CDR1 is SGHAT and CDR2 is FQNNGV. CDR3 size: 16 residues. The junction had 7 bases not matched to a gene; V was cut back by 4 bases and J by 4 bases. The CDR3 loop reads CASSSKREGKKNIQYF. CDR3 DNA: TGTGCCAGCAGCTCGAAGCGGGAGGGCAAAAAAAACATTCAGTACTTC.

The rearrangement joins TRBV19 to TRBJ2-7; TRBD1 agrees at 7 bases. The CDR3 consists of 13 residues. Per the germline V gene, CDR1 is LNHDA and CDR2 is SQIVND (reference sequence). V shed 6 bases and J 6 bases; nucleotides not matched to a gene: 8. This CDR3 is CASSLQGTGEQYF. The CDR3, as DNA: TGTGCCAGTAGCCTACAGGGGACCGGCGAGCAGTACTTC.

The genes are TRBV11-2 and TRBJ1-2, with 7 bases aligning to TRBD1. Germline trimming cut 5 bases from V and 7 bases from J; bases unmatched to any gene: 10. The germline CDR1 and CDR2 sequences are SGHAT and FQNNGV. CDR3 length: 14 amino acids. CDR3 sequence: CASSTLPGGSGYTF. The CDR3 DNA follows: TGTGCCAGCAGCACACTTCCAGGGGGAAGTGGCTACACCTTC.

The genes are TRBV19 and TRBJ1-5, with TRBD1 identical over 7 bases. CDR1 is LNHDA, CDR2 SQIVND, per germline (reference sequence). The CDR3 runs to 15 residues. V shed 6 bases and J 2 bases; nucleotides not matched to a gene: 7. CDR3: CASRDRARGNQPQHF. The CDR3 nucleotides read TGTGCCAGTAGAGACAGGGCTAGGGGCAATCAGCCCCAGCATTTT. Full variable domain (rest looked up from reference TRBV19 and TRBJ1-5): DGGITQSPKYLFRKEGQNVTLSCEQNLNHDAMYWYRQDPGQGLRLIYYSQIVNDFQKGDIAEGYSVSREKKESFPLTVTSAQKNPTAFYLCASRDRARGNQPQHFGDGTRLSIL.

The CDR3 DNA reads TGTGCCAGTAGTCCCATGGGACTAGCGGGATCCTACAATGAGCAGTTCTTC. Its protein product is CASSPMGLAGSYNEQFF. The chain joins TRBV19 to TRBJ2-1; 13 bases are shared with TRBD2. Germline assignment: CDR1 LNHDA and CDR2 SQIVND (reference sequence). There are 17 residues in the CDR3. The trim removed 5 bases at V and 1 base at J, leaving 5 bases unmatched.

The V gene is TRBV5-4, the J gene TRBJ2-3; weak D call: TRBD2 (5 bases). Germline V gene data show CDR1 as SGHNT and CDR2 as YYREEE (reference sequence). V was trimmed by 6 bases and J by 0 bases, leaving 17 bases between them. This CDR3 comprises 16 residues. CDR3: CASTSLASLSTDTQYF. CDR3 nucleotide sequence: TGTGCCAGCACCTCTCTCGCTAGCTTGAGCACAGATACGCAGTATTTT.

The count of this clone is one. The chain joins TRBV10-3 to TRBJ2-5; D may be TRBD2 (5 bases). V gave up 0 bases and J gave up 5 bases, with 10 bases separating them. Germline V gives CDR1 ENHRY, CDR2 SYGVKD. The CDR3 runs to 14 residues. In DNA form, the CDR3 reads TGTGCCATCAGTGAGTCGAGGGTTTCTGAGACCCAGTACTTC. It yields the protein CAISESRVSETQYF.

The rearrangement links TRBV7-2 to TRBJ2-7; a weak D match, TRBD2 (5 bases). Trimming took off 5 bases at V and 5 bases at J, with 16 bases between the two ends. This CDR3 region has 14 residues. The germline gives CDR1 SGHTA, CDR2 FQGNSA. The CDR3 DNA sequence: TGTGCCAGCAGCCCTCAAAGAGGGCCCCACGAGCAGTACTTC. Translated, it gives CASSPQRGPHEQYF. The full variable domain, its missing parts supplied by reference TRBV7-2 and TRBJ2-7, is GAGVSQSPSNKVTEKGKDVELRCDPISGHTALYWYRQSLGQGLEFLIYFQGNSAPDKSGLPSDRFSAERTGGSVSTLTIQRTQQEDSAVYLCASSPQRGPHEQYFGPGTRLTVT.

This clone was detected only once. The chain links TRBV5-1 to TRBJ2-1; TRBD2 matches at 9 bases. CDR1 is SGHRS, CDR2 YFSETQ, per germline. The CDR3 sequence is 15 residues long. V trimming: 0 bases; J trimming: 7 bases; junction bases outside the gene matches: 5. The CDR3 loop is CASSLASGRMNEQFF. The CDR3 DNA reads as TGCGCCAGCAGCTTGGCGAGCGGGAGGATGAATGAGCAGTTCTTC.

The chain links TRBV6-1 to TRBJ1-3; D is undetermined. V was pared by 8 bases and J by 2 bases, with 10 bases between. The CDR3 totals 13 residues. Per germline, CDR1 MNHNS and CDR2 SASEGT. CDR3 bases: TGTGCCAGCGTGGCGTCCGCTGGAAACACCATATATTTT. Translation: CASVASAGNTIYF.

The chain carries TRBV28 and TRBJ2-2, with 9 bases that match TRBD1. Trimming took 5 bases from V and 3 from J; bases not matched to a gene: 4. Per germline, CDR1 MDHEN and CDR2 SYDVKM. This CDR3 has 15 amino acids. In DNA, the CDR3 is TGTGCCAGCAGTGTCCGGGACAGGGACACCGGGGAGCTGTTTTTT. Translated, it gives CASSVRDRDTGELFF.

The rearrangement joins TRBV6-5 to TRBJ1-1; D may be TRBD1 (5 bases). V was trimmed by 2 bases and J by 5 bases, leaving 12 bases between them. CDR1 and CDR2 (germline): MNHEY, SVGAGI. The CDR3 extends over 14 amino acids. CDR3 nucleotides: TGTGCCAGCAGTTACGGGACCGCCGGGACTGAAGCTTTCTTT. It encodes CASSYGTAGTEAFF.

V usage is TRBV27 and J usage is TRBJ1-4, with D perhaps TRBD1 (6 bases). V was trimmed by 3 bases and J by 0 bases, leaving 17 bases between them. Per the germline V gene, CDR1 is MNHEY and CDR2 is SMNVEV (reference sequence). CDR3 length: 18 residues. CDR3 amino acids: CASSFKTQGGATNEKLFF. CDR3 coding DNA: TGTGCCAGCAGTTTTAAGACACAGGGAGGGGCAACTAATGAAAAACTGTTTTTT. Drawing the rest from reference TRBV27 and TRBJ1-4, the complete variable domain is EAQVTQNPRYLITVTGKKLTVTCSQNMNHEYMSWYRQDPGLGLRQIYYSMNVEVTDKGDVPEGYKVSRKEKRNFPLILESPSPNQTSLYFCASSFKTQGGATNEKLFFGSGTQLSVL.

J is TRBJ2-3 and V is TRBV6-5; 8 positions match TRBD1. From germline, CDR1 is MNHEY and CDR2 SVGAGI. V shed 5 bases and J 1 base; nucleotides not matched to a gene: 2. The CDR3 runs to 14 residues. This chain's CDR3 is CASSTDRGTDTQYF. For the CDR3, the DNA is TGTGCCAGCAGTACGGACAGGGGCACAGATACGCAGTATTTT.

This chain links TRBV5-1 with TRBJ2-2; the D call may be TRBD1 or TRBD2 (6 bases each). The CDR3 loop spans 16 amino acids. Germline assignment: CDR1 SGHRS and CDR2 YFSETQ. Trimming cost V 6 bases and J 0 bases, with 15 bases left between them. This chain's CDR3 is CASNPRGGTNTGELFF. The CDR3 nucleotides read TGCGCCAGCAACCCAAGAGGGGGGACGAACACCGGGGAGCTGTTTTTT.

This chain joins TRBV7-9 and TRBJ1-5; D not certain. This CDR3 has 14 amino acids. Trimming left V 5 bases short and J 2 bases short, with 10 bases between. CDR1 is SEHNR, CDR2 FQNEAQ, per germline (reference sequence). The CDR3 spells CASSAREGNQPQHF. In DNA form, the CDR3 reads TGTGCCAGCAGCGCGAGGGAGGGCAATCAGCCCCAGCATTTT.

V and J are TRBV5-4 and TRBJ2-2; 8 positions agree with TRBD2. Germline V gene data show CDR1 as SGHNT and CDR2 as YYREEE (reference sequence). This CDR3 has 16 residues. The V and J ends lost 0 bases and 3 bases, in that order; junction bases with no gene match: 4. As DNA, the CDR3 is TGTGCCAGCAGCTTGGGCGGGGGGCGCGACACCGGGGAGCTGTTTTTT. It specifies CASSLGGGRDTGELFF.

The chain combines TRBV5-3 with TRBJ1-1, with 8 bases matching TRBD1. TRBV5-3 is an ORF, with its function uncertain. V lost 2 bases, J lost 3 bases, and 12 bases stayed unmatched. The CDR3 spans 17 residues. CDR3 region: CARSFGTGPERDTEAFF. In DNA, the CDR3 is TGTGCCAGAAGCTTTGGGACAGGCCCCGAGAGGGACACTGAAGCTTTCTTT.

The chain is built from TRBV28 and TRBJ2-5; tentative D call: TRBD1 (6 bases). The CDR3 extends over 14 amino acids. Germline CDR1 MDHEN, CDR2 SYDVKM. V gave up 5 bases and J gave up 5 bases, with 15 bases separating them. The CDR3 region has the DNA TGTGCCAGCAGTCTCCTCCAGGGGAGTGAGACCCAGTACTTC. It encodes CASSLLQGSETQYF.

This clone came up once. The V gene is TRBV19, the J gene TRBJ1-1, with D hard to call. CDR1 is LNHDA, CDR2 SQIVND, per germline (reference sequence). V was trimmed by 6 bases and J by 2 bases, leaving 10 bases between them. The CDR3 sequence is 13 residues long. The CDR3 loop is CASRSPPNTEAFF. The CDR3 DNA reads TGTGCCAGTAGGAGCCCCCCAAACACTGAAGCTTTCTTT.

CDR3 nucleotides: TGCGCCAGCAGCAATCAGCCGGAGCGTTACGAGCAGTACTTC. Translation: CASSNQPERYEQYF. The V and J genes are TRBV5-1 and TRBJ2-7; D is undetermined. Germline lookup yields CDR1 SGHRS and CDR2 YFSETQ. This CDR3 has 14 residues. Trimming stripped 4 bases from V and 4 bases from J, with 15 bases between.

V and J are TRBV27 and TRBJ1-5; no firm D call. CDR3 length: 15 residues. Germline assignment: CDR1 MNHEY and CDR2 SMNVEV (reference sequence). Trimming took 5 bases from V and 0 from J, leaving 11 bases between them. This chain's CDR3 is CASSPRAGSNQPQHF. The CDR3 DNA reads TGTGCCAGCAGTCCTCGGGCAGGTAGCAATCAGCCCCAGCATTTT.

The gene calls are TRBV18 and TRBJ2-5, with D unresolved. V gave up 1 base and J gave up 1 base, with 13 bases separating them. Germline lookup yields CDR1 KGHSH and CDR2 LQKENI. The CDR3 runs 16 residues. The CDR3 nucleotides read TGTGCCAGCTCACCACGGGCAGTCCCTCGCCAAGAGACCCAGTACTTC. Its translation is CASSPRAVPRQETQYF.

This clone showed up just a few times. The chain combines TRBV10-3 with TRBJ1-1; D is unresolved. The CDR3 totals 14 residues. V was pared by 0 bases and J by 9 bases, with 14 bases between. Germline CDR1 is ENHRY and CDR2 is SYGVKD. This CDR3 is CAISESGGSPKAFF. The CDR3 DNA is TGTGCCATCAGTGAGTCGGGTGGGAGCCCCAAAGCTTTCTTT.